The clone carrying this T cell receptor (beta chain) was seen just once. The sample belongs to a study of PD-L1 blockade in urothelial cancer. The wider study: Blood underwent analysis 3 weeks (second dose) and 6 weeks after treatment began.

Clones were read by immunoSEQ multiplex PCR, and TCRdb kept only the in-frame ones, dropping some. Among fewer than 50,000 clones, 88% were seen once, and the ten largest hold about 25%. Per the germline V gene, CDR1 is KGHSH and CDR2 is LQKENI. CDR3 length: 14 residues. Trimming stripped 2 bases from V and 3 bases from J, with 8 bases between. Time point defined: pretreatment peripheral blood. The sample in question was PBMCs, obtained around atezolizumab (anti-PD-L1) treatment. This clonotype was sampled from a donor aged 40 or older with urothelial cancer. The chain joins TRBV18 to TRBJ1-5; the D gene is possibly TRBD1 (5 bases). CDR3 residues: CASSPGAVNQPQHF. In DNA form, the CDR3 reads TGTGCCAGCTCACCAGGGGCGGTCAATCAGCCCCAGCATTTT.